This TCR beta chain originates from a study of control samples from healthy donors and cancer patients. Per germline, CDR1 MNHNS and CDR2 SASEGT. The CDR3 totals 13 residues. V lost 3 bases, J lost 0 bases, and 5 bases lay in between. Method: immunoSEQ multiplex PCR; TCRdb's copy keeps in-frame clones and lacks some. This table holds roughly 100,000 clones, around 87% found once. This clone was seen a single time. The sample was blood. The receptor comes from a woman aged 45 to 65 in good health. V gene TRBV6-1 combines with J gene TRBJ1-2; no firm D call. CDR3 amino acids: CASSDLTNYGYTF. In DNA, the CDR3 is TGTGCCAGCAGTGATCTAACTAACTATGGCTACACCTTC.